The 10 T cell receptor beta chains presented below share a single source sample, sequenced in a study of cytomegalovirus exposure and HLA in healthy donors. A multiplex PCR was run with 60 Vbeta primers and 13 Jbeta primers. Profiled with immunoSEQ multiplex PCR; TCRdb holds only in-frame clones, not every one. This sample has roughly 180,000 clones, with 65% to 80% found just once. Sample: PBMCs. The receptors here all came from a woman aged 30 to 39 in good health and CMV-seropositive.

The chain uses TRBV6-6 and TRBJ1-1, with D tentatively TRBD1 (6 bases). The CDR3 extends over 14 amino acids. V was shortened by 6 bases and J by 3 bases, with 14 bases between the two germline ends. Germline values: CDR1 MNHNY, CDR2 SVGAGI (reference sequence). In nucleotides, the CDR3 is TGTGCCAGCAGCCCACAGGGTATCGACACTGAAGCTTTCTTT. This sequence encodes CASSPQGIDTEAFF.

This clone has only a few counts. The chain employs TRBV4-3 and TRBJ2-3; 10 bases align to TRBD2. The CDR3 has 17 amino acids. CDR1 is LGHNA, CDR2 YSLEER, per germline. J lost 14 bases, V lost 1 base, and 18 bases had no gene match. This chain's CDR3 is CASSQVRGLAGVPVVYF. The DNA for the CDR3 is TGCGCCAGCAGCCAAGTTAGGGGGCTAGCGGGGGTGCCAGTGGTGTATTTT.

The rearrangement links TRBV6-1 to TRBJ1-6; 7 positions match TRBD1. V was pared by 6 bases and J by 0 bases, with 2 bases of the junction left unmatched. Germline V CDR1 and CDR2: MNHNS, SASEGT. CDR3 length equals 15 residues. The CDR3 loop reads CASRGQSSYNSPLHF. The CDR3 DNA reads as TGTGCCAGCAGGGGACAGAGCTCCTATAATTCACCCCTCCACTTT.

The V gene is TRBV5-6, the J gene TRBJ1-6, with 7 bases aligning to TRBD1. Unmatched junction bases numbered 11, after V lost 4 bases and J lost 7 bases. There are 16 residues in the CDR3. Germline loops: CDR1 SGHDT, CDR2 YYEEEE. The CDR3 reads CASSPRSRGVNSPLHF. In nucleotides, the CDR3 is TGTGCCAGCAGCCCGAGAAGCAGGGGGGTAAATTCACCCCTCCACTTT.

This sequence joins TRBV2 and TRBJ2-7, with D perhaps matching TRBD1 (6 bases). The V end was cut by 7 bases, the J end by 5 bases, with 18 bases between. CDR3 size: 14 residues. Germline V gene sequence: CDR1 SNHLY, CDR2 FYNNEI. The CDR3 sequence is CASKSRGHRNEQYF. The CDR3 region has the DNA TGTGCCAGCAAGAGTAGGGGACACAGGAACGAGCAGTACTTC.

The chain combines TRBV10-1 with TRBJ2-7; TRBD1 matches 7 bases. Per the germline V gene, CDR1 is WNHNN and CDR2 is SYGVQD (reference sequence). J gave up 2 bases and V 1 base, and 2 bases lay outside the gene matches. The CDR3 is 14 amino acids. The CDR3 nucleotides are TGCGCCAGCAGTGAGTTGGGACAGACCTACGAGCAGTACTTC. Amino acid sequence: CASSELGQTYEQYF.

J is TRBJ1-5 and V is TRBV19, with 7 bases fitting TRBD1. Germline CDR1 is LNHDA and CDR2 is SQIVND (reference sequence). CDR3 length: 16 amino acids. J gave up 4 bases and V 5 bases, and 11 bases lay outside the gene matches. This chain's CDR3 is CASSSGVTGRNQPQHF. In DNA, the CDR3 is TGTGCCAGTAGTTCAGGGGTGACAGGGAGAAATCAGCCCCAGCATTTT.

This sequence joins TRBV5-4 and TRBJ2-6; possibly TRBD1 for D (5 bases). Germline loops: CDR1 SGHNT, CDR2 YYREEE (reference sequence). CDR3 length: 16 amino acids. V gave up 2 bases and J gave up 4 bases, with 13 bases separating them. The CDR3 loop is CASSFRANGGANVLTF. DNA for the CDR3: TGTGCCAGCAGCTTCAGGGCCAACGGGGGGGCCAACGTCCTGACTTTC.

This clone was seen only a few times. CDR3 protein: CASSGGTGSGYTF. In DNA form, the CDR3 reads TGCGCCAGCAGCGGAGGGACAGGGAGCGGCTACACCTTC. The genes are TRBV5-1 and TRBJ1-2, with 9 bases aligning to TRBD1. The CDR3 extends over 13 amino acids. V shed 4 bases, J shed 8 bases, and the junction held 6 bases outside the gene matches. Germline CDR1 is SGHRS and CDR2 is YFSETQ. The full variable domain, completed using reference TRBV5-1 and TRBJ1-2, is KAGVTQTPRYLIKTRGQQVTLSCSPISGHRSVSWYQQTPGQGLQFLFEYFSETQRNKGNFPGRFSGRQFSNSRSEMNVSTLELGDSALYLCASSGGTGSGYTFGSGTRLTVV.

This chain links TRBV2 with TRBJ2-7; D gene uncertain. Trimming pared 6 bases from V and 0 bases from J, leaving 9 bases between. The germline gives CDR1 SNHLY, CDR2 FYNNEI. The CDR3 runs 13 residues. The CDR3 loop reads CASRGGASYEQYF. The CDR3 nucleotides read TGTGCCAGCAGGGGTGGAGCCTCCTACGAGCAGTACTTC.